A single sample gave rise to the 20 T cell receptor beta chains below, sequenced in a study of control samples from healthy donors and cancer patients. The table came from immunoSEQ multiplex PCR; TCRdb's copy has only in-frame clones and leaves some out. The sample has 150,000 to 200,000 clones, approximately 94% seen once. Sequenced input: blood. Source of these receptors: a woman between 18 and 29 years old in good health.

The chain recombines TRBV2 with TRBJ1-2; possible D gene TRBD1, 6 bases. V was trimmed by 4 bases and J by 2 bases, leaving 8 bases between them. Germline CDR1 SNHLY, CDR2 FYNNEI. The length of the CDR3 is 13 residues. CDR3 sequence reads: CASSGQVNYGYTF. CDR3 nucleotides: TGTGCCAGCAGTGGACAGGTCAACTATGGCTACACCTTC.

This sequence joins TRBV3-1 (or the pseudogene TRBV3-2) and TRBJ2-3, with TRBD2 identical over 7 bases. CDR3 length equals 16 residues. The ends lost 4 bases at V and 1 base at J; junction bases unmatched: 8. Germline CDR1 LGHDT, CDR2 YNNKEL (reference sequence). CDR3 DNA: TGTGCCAGCAGCCCCCGACTAGCTCAACGCACAGATACGCAGTATTTT. It is translated as CASSPRLAQRTDTQYF.

The chain has TRBV24-1 and TRBJ2-3; D remains unclear. Germline-derived CDR1 and CDR2 are KGHDR and SFDVKD. This CDR3 has 16 amino acids. V lost 4 bases and J 0 bases, leaving 13 bases between the germline ends. CDR3 amino acids: CATSDPGQKSTDTQYF. The CDR3 region has the DNA TGTGCCACCAGTGACCCGGGCCAGAAAAGCACAGATACGCAGTATTTT.

V gene TRBV6-2 or TRBV6-3 combines with J gene TRBJ2-1, with 7 bases that match TRBD2. Germline values: CDR1 MNHEY, CDR2 SVGEGT. This CDR3 contains 20 residues. The V gene end was trimmed by 7 bases and the J gene end by 4 bases; junction bases not matched to a gene: 25. This CDR3 is CASTPIQDGRSSRIYNEQFF. The CDR3 nucleotides read TGTGCCAGCACCCCGATCCAGGACGGGAGGTCCTCAAGAATTTACAATGAGCAGTTCTTC.

This chain uses TRBV28 with TRBJ1-2, with D possibly TRBD1 on 6 matching bases. CDR1 is MDHEN and CDR2 is SYDVKM in the germline V gene. CDR3 length: 13 residues. V was trimmed by 10 bases and J by 6 bases, leaving 18 bases between them. For the CDR3, the DNA is TGTGCCACCATCAACAGGGTGAGCAATGGCTACACCTTC. This encodes CATINRVSNGYTF.

The chain has TRBV6-2 or TRBV6-3 and TRBJ1-1, with 7 nucleotides matching TRBD1. CDR3 length equals 14 residues. CDR1 is MNHEY, CDR2 SVGEGT, per germline. The J segment lost 4 bases and the V segment lost 2 bases, leaving 4 bases of the junction unmatched. The CDR3 DNA sequence: TGTGCCAGCAGTTACGTCCACAGGGGCACTGAAGCTTTCTTT. Protein product: CASSYVHRGTEAFF.

The chain couples TRBV7-9 to TRBJ1-4; D unclear. This CDR3 region has 15 residues. The germline CDR1 and CDR2 sequences are SEHNR and FQNEAQ (reference sequence). V was shortened by 0 bases and J by 4 bases, with 9 bases between the two germline ends. In DNA form, the CDR3 reads TGTGCCAGCAGCTTAGCTCAGGCTATTAATGAAAAACTGTTTTTT. This codes for CASSLAQAINEKLFF.

The chain uses TRBV23-1 and TRBJ2-7; possible D gene TRBD1, 6 bases. TRBV23-1 is annotated as an ORF whose role is uncertain. The V gene lost 7 bases and the J gene lost 5 bases, with 21 bases spanning the gap. The CDR3 extends over 15 amino acids. The CDR3 spells CASTAWGQVVDEQYF. DNA of the CDR3: TGCGCCAGCACTGCATGGGGGCAGGTTGTCGACGAGCAGTACTTC.

The chain recombines TRBV5-1 with TRBJ2-7, with D tentatively TRBD2 (5 bases). This CDR3 region has 11 residues. Trimming took 4 bases from V and 6 from J, leaving 8 bases between them. Germline CDR1 is SGHRS and CDR2 is YFSETQ. This chain's CDR3 is CASSTEGEQYF. CDR3 DNA sequence: TGCGCCAGCAGCACCGAGGGCGAGCAGTACTTC.

The gene calls are TRBV10-3 and TRBJ2-1; D perhaps matches TRBD2 (6 bases). The CDR3 is 15 amino acids. The V gene's germline CDR1 is ENHRY and CDR2 SYGVKD. Between the trimmed V and J ends, which lost 0 bases and 1 base, there was a span of 7 bases. The CDR3 region is CAISESEGSYNEQFF. CDR3 bases: TGTGCCATCAGTGAGTCGGAGGGGTCCTACAATGAGCAGTTCTTC.

V usage is TRBV9 and J usage is TRBJ2-7; no reliable D call. V was clipped by 3 bases and J by 5 bases, with 24 bases between them. The CDR3 length is 17 residues. Germline V gene sequence: CDR1 SGDLS, CDR2 YYNGEE. In nucleotides, the CDR3 is TGTGCCAGCAGCGCCTCCCGGTTCGCTAAAGGGCAGGACGAGCAGTACTTC. It is translated as CASSASRFAKGQDEQYF.

The CDR3 coding sequence is TGTGCCAGTAAAACAGGGGCTCCCTATGGCTACACCTTC. Amino acid sequence: CASKTGAPYGYTF. This chain joins TRBV19 and TRBJ1-2, with 7 bases that match TRBD1. This CDR3 contains 13 residues. The germline V gene encodes CDR1 LNHDA and CDR2 SQIVND (reference sequence). Losses at the gene ends were 7 bases for V and 4 bases for J; bases not matched to a gene: 6.

The J gene is TRBJ2-2, the V gene TRBV5-5; 14 nucleotides line up with TRBD2. V trimming: 1 base; J trimming: 4 bases; junction bases outside the gene matches: 6. The germline CDR1 and CDR2 sequences are SGHKS and YYEKEE (reference sequence). The CDR3 has 18 amino acids. CDR3 coding DNA: TGTGCCAGCAGCTTGTATGGGACTAGCGGGAGAGTCACCGGGGAGCTGTTTTTT. Its protein product is CASSLYGTSGRVTGELFF.

The chain uses TRBV7-2 and TRBJ1-5; unclear D gene. Deletions cut 1 base from V and 4 bases from J, with 8 bases between. Germline V gene lookup returns CDR1 SGHTA and CDR2 FQGNSA. This CDR3 contains 14 residues. The CDR3, as DNA: TGTGCCAGCAGCTTAGAACAGCAAAATCAGCCCCAGCATTTT. Its translation is CASSLEQQNQPQHF. Full variable domain (missing parts from reference TRBV7-2 and TRBJ1-5): GAGVSQSPSNKVTEKGKDVELRCDPISGHTALYWYRQSLGQGLEFLIYFQGNSAPDKSGLPSDRFSAERTGGSVSTLTIQRTQQEDSAVYLCASSLEQQNQPQHFGDGTRLSIL.

V gene TRBV3-1 (or the pseudogene TRBV3-2) combines with J gene TRBJ1-6; unclear D gene. This CDR3 is 17 amino acids long. V lost 0 bases to trimming and J lost 2 bases, with 11 bases between them. CDR1 LGHDT and CDR2 YNNKEL come from the germline V gene (reference sequence). The CDR3 DNA sequence: TGTGCCAGCAGCCAAGATCAGGCCGGGGCCTATAATTCACCCCTCCACTTT. The encoded protein is CASSQDQAGAYNSPLHF.

The chain combines TRBV11-1 with TRBJ2-1; 9 nucleotides agree with TRBD2. Germline trimming cut 2 bases from V and 8 bases from J; bases unmatched to any gene: 7. CDR1 SGHAT and CDR2 FQDESV come from the germline V gene (reference sequence). The CDR3 totals 15 residues. Here the CDR3 reads CASSLSAGGADEQFF. For the CDR3, the DNA is TGTGCCAGCAGCTTATCAGCGGGGGGCGCGGATGAGCAGTTCTTC.

The chain employs TRBV6-5 and TRBJ1-2; D uncertain. V lost 4 bases to trimming and J lost 5 bases, with 11 bases between them. This CDR3 is 13 amino acids long. The germline V gene has CDR1 MNHEY and CDR2 SVGAGI. The CDR3 DNA reads as TGTGCCAGCAGTTCGCCTTCAAGTTATGGCTACACCTTC. It is translated as CASSSPSSYGYTF.

This rearrangement joins TRBV13 to TRBJ2-1, with 16 bases matching TRBD2. CDR1 and CDR2 (germline): PRHDT, FYEKMQ (reference sequence). V dropped 5 bases and J dropped 14; count of bases not matched to a gene: 6. CDR3 length: 14 amino acids. The CDR3: CASSPGLAGGFKFF. As DNA, the CDR3 is TGTGCCAGCAGCCCGGGACTAGCGGGAGGGTTTAAGTTCTTC.

The genes are TRBV7-8 and TRBJ1-3, with 7 bases matching TRBD1. The length of the CDR3 is 16 residues. J gave up 3 bases and V 2 bases, and 7 bases lay outside the gene matches. Germline-derived CDR1 and CDR2 are SGHVS and FQNEAQ. Here the CDR3 reads CASSLNSRGLGNTIYF. CDR3 coding DNA: TGTGCCAGCAGCTTAAATTCTAGGGGGCTTGGAAACACCATATATTTT.

The chain recombines TRBV9 with TRBJ1-2, with D possibly TRBD1 on 6 matching bases. Germline CDR1 SGDLS, CDR2 YYNGEE. The CDR3 loop spans 14 amino acids. V was trimmed by 0 bases and J by 7 bases, leaving 13 bases between them. CDR3: CASSVAGVGSGYTF. The CDR3 DNA reads as TGTGCCAGCAGCGTAGCAGGGGTTGGGAGTGGCTACACCTTC.